The rows below give T cell receptor beta chains drawn from one sample of a study of cytomegalovirus exposure and HLA in healthy donors. The table came from immunoSEQ multiplex PCR; TCRdb's copy has only in-frame clones and leaves some out. This table holds more than 80,000 clones, 78% found once. Sequencing used PBMCs. The receptors were sampled from a middle-aged woman in good health and CMV-seropositive. The CDR3 runs from the conserved cysteine through the conserved F or W. Fields, in order: J gene, D gene, clone size, V gene, CDR3 protein, CDR3 DNA. A D gene is named only where the DNA matches it firmly. Some rows have no size entry. The others give once, few or many, or a class for an expanded clone.

TRBJ2-1 | TRBD2 | . | TRBV5-6 | CASILLAAYNEQFF | TGTGCCAGCATACTACTAGCGGCCTACAATGAGCAGTTCTTC
TRBJ1-5 | TRBD1 | . | TRBV11-2 | CASSLSTGDGNQPQHF | TGTGCCAGCAGCTTAAGCACAGGGGACGGCAATCAGCCCCAGCATTTT
TRBJ1-3 | . | . | TRBV21-1 | CASSGPGKTSGNTIYF | TGTGCCAGCAGCGGCCCCGGGAAAACTTCTGGAAACACCATATATTTT
TRBJ2-2 | . | . | TRBV11-2 | CASSPSQHGELFF | TGTGCCAGCAGCCCCTCACAGCACGGGGAGCTGTTTTTT
TRBJ2-3 | . | . | TRBV1 | CTSNNGLAVSTDTQYF | TGCACCAGCAATAACGGACTAGCGGTAAGCACAGATACGCAGTATTTT
TRBJ2-3 | . | . | TRBV2 | CASSNGHTDTQYF | TGTGCCAGCAGTAACGGTCACACAGATACGCAGTATTTT
TRBJ1-3 | TRBD1 | once | TRBV7-2 | CASSSRTGSGNTIYF | TGTGCCAGCAGCTCCCGGACAGGTTCTGGAAACACCATATATTTT
TRBJ1-6 | . | . | TRBV27 | CASRRQGSSYNSPLHF | TGTGCCAGCAGACGTCAGGGAAGCTCCTATAATTCACCCCTCCACTTT
TRBJ2-4 | TRBD2 | . | TRBV5-1 | CASSPTSGLAKNIQYF | TGCGCCAGCAGCCCTACTAGCGGGCTAGCCAAAAACATTCAGTACTTC
TRBJ2-5 | . | . | TRBV18 | CASSQTNQETQYF | TGTGCCAGCTCCCAGACTAACCAAGAGACCCAGTACTTC
TRBJ2-2 | . | few | TRBV2 | CASRRELNTGELFF | TGTGCCAGCAGGAGGGAACTAAACACCGGGGAGCTGTTTTTT
TRBJ2-7 | TRBD1 | . | TRBV30 | CAWRRTGGNYEQYF | TGTGCCTGGAGGCGGACAGGGGGGAACTACGAGCAGTACTTC
TRBJ2-7 | . | . | TRBV28 | CASSLFGDRTYEQYF | TGTGCCAGCAGTTTATTCGGCGACAGAACATACGAGCAGTACTTC
TRBJ1-5 | . | . | TRBV7-8 | CASSFDTQGGAQHF | TGTGCCAGCAGCTTTGATACGCAGGGAGGAGCCCAGCATTTT
TRBJ1-5 | TRBD1 | few | TRBV19 | CASSIWTGPGQPQHF | TGTGCCAGTAGTATTTGGACAGGGCCAGGTCAGCCCCAGCATTTT
TRBJ2-2 | . | . | TRBV10-3 | CAISGTGELFF | TGTGCCATCAGCGGCACCGGGGAGCTGTTTTTT
TRBJ1-1 | . | . | TRBV27 | CASSLSGGGMNTEAFF | TGTGCCAGCAGTTTATCAGGTGGCGGCATGAACACTGAAGCTTTCTTT
TRBJ1-2 | . | . | TRBV19 | CASSGPEHGGYTF | TGTGCCAGTAGCGGTCCAGAACACGGGGGCTACACCTTC
TRBJ2-7 | . | . | TRBV6-6 | CASSLEHIEQYF | TGTGCCAGCAGCCTAGAACACATAGAGCAGTACTTC
TRBJ1-4 | . | . | TRBV4-2 | CASSPSYATNEKLFF | TGTGCCAGCAGCCCCTCTTATGCAACTAATGAAAAACTGTTTTTT
TRBJ2-1 | . | . | TRBV5-1 | CASSFISGANNEQFF | TGCGCCAGCAGCTTTATCAGCGGAGCTAACAATGAGCAGTTCTTC
TRBJ2-5 | . | . | TRBV2 | CASSLNTLDRETQYF | TGTGCCAGCAGTCTAAATACACTAGATCGGGAGACCCAGTACTTC